Listed below are T cell receptor beta chains from one sample, sequenced in a study of blood T cell repertoires in COVID-19. TCRdb keeps only in-frame clones here, not all; method: immunoSEQ multiplex PCR. This sample has 350,000 to 400,000 clones, with 91% found just once. Input material: PBMCs or T cells enriched from blood (not recorded which). These receptors were collected from a woman aged 40 to 49 who had been exposed to COVID-19. CDR3s include the opening cysteine and the closing phenylalanine or tryptophan. Each record gives: D gene, clone size, V gene, J gene, CDR3 protein, CDR3 DNA. A D gene is named only where the DNA matches it firmly. Not every row has a clone size; where given, it reads once, few, many or a size class.

D: TRBD2
size: once
V: TRBV24-1
J: TRBJ2-3
CDR3: CATSEGLAEGNTQYF
DNA: TGTGCCACCAGTGAGGGACTAGCGGAGGGAAATACGCAGTATTTT

D: .
size: .
V: TRBV12-3/TRBV12-4
J: TRBJ1-6
CDR3: CASSFENSPLHF
DNA: TGTGCCAGCAGTTTCGAGAATTCACCCCTCCACTTT

D: .
size: .
V: TRBV6-5
J: TRBJ2-2
CDR3: CASSSTTGELFF
DNA: TGTGCCAGCAGTTCCACAACCGGGGAGCTGTTTTTT

D: .
size: .
V: TRBV29-1
J: TRBJ2-7
CDR3: CSVEGNNLEQYF
DNA: TGCAGCGTTGAAGGAAACAATCTGGAGCAGTACTTC

D: TRBD1
size: .
V: TRBV10-1
J: TRBJ2-7
CDR3: CASSATRGPRSYEQYF
DNA: TGCGCCAGCAGTGCTACCAGGGGGCCGCGGTCCTACGAGCAGTACTTC

D: TRBD1
size: .
V: TRBV5-1
J: TRBJ2-5
CDR3: CASSLGQQETQYF
DNA: TGCGCCAGCAGCCTGGGACAGCAAGAGACCCAGTACTTC

D: TRBD1
size: .
V: TRBV29-1
J: TRBJ1-4
CDR3: CSVEILARGLFF
DNA: TGCAGCGTTGAAATATTGGCCAGGGGGCTGTTTTTT

D: TRBD1
size: .
V: TRBV2
J: TRBJ2-7
CDR3: CASQRQGGGYEQYF
DNA: TGTGCCAGTCAACGACAGGGGGGCGGCTACGAGCAGTACTTC

D: .
size: .
V: TRBV6-5
J: TRBJ2-6
CDR3: CASQNSGSGANVLTF
DNA: TGTGCCAGCCAAAACTCAGGGTCTGGGGCCAACGTCCTGACTTTC

D: TRBD1
size: once
V: TRBV24-1
J: TRBJ1-5
CDR3: CATSVAGGRPQHF
DNA: TGTGCCACCAGTGTCGCAGGGGGCCGGCCCCAGCATTTT

D: TRBD2
size: .
V: TRBV7-6
J: TRBJ2-1
CDR3: CASSLRPSGGPRYNEQFF
DNA: TGTGCCAGCAGCTTAAGGCCTAGCGGGGGACCAAGGTACAATGAGCAGTTCTTC

D: .
size: few
V: TRBV5-1
J: TRBJ1-3
CDR3: CASSRTDSSSGNTIYF
DNA: TGCGCCAGCAGCCGGACGGACAGCAGCTCTGGAAACACCATATATTTT

D: .
size: .
V: TRBV25-1
J: TRBJ1-2
CDR3: CASSGTGSEAGYTF
DNA: TGTGCCAGCAGTGGAACAGGGTCTGAGGCTGGCTACACCTTC

D: .
size: .
V: TRBV6-5
J: TRBJ1-2
CDR3: CASSYVGSTGYGYTF
DNA: TGTGCCAGCAGTTACGTAGGATCCACAGGGTACGGCTACACCTTC

D: TRBD1
size: .
V: TRBV7-3
J: TRBJ2-2
CDR3: CASSLLGQGLTGELFF
DNA: TGTGCCAGCAGCTTATTGGGACAGGGTCTCACCGGGGAGCTGTTTTTT

D: TRBD1
size: .
V: TRBV7-8
J: TRBJ2-7
CDR3: CASSLSRGQRYEQYF
DNA: TGTGCCAGCAGCCTGTCCAGGGGGCAGAGGTACGAGCAGTACTTC

D: TRBD2
size: few
V: TRBV13
J: TRBJ2-3
CDR3: CASSGERGAADTQYF
DNA: TGTGCCAGCAGCGGGGAGCGGGGGGCAGCAGATACGCAGTATTTT

D: TRBD1
size: .
V: TRBV30
J: TRBJ1-4
CDR3: CACRGGAGNEKLFF
DNA: TGTGCCTGCAGAGGGGGCGCCGGTAATGAAAAACTGTTTTTT

D: .
size: .
V: TRBV11-2
J: TRBJ1-5
CDR3: CASSLRGNQPQHF
DNA: TGTGCCAGCAGCTTGCGGGGCAATCAGCCCCAGCATTTT

D: TRBD1
size: .
V: TRBV15
J: TRBJ2-7
CDR3: CATSTPDRAYEQYF
DNA: TGTGCCACCAGCACCCCGGACAGGGCTTACGAGCAGTACTTC

D: TRBD1
size: few
V: TRBV10-2
J: TRBJ1-4
CDR3: CASSRDSFNEKLFF
DNA: TGCGCCAGCAGCCGGGACAGCTTTAATGAAAAACTGTTTTTT

D: .
size: .
V: TRBV14
J: TRBJ1-4
CDR3: CASSQDLAGGAATNEKLFF
DNA: TGTGCCAGCAGCCAAGATCTGGCGGGAGGGGCCGCAACTAATGAAAAACTGTTTTTT

D: TRBD1
size: .
V: TRBV9
J: TRBJ1-2
CDR3: CASSGLGQGERYGYTF
DNA: TGTGCCAGCAGCGGCTTGGGACAGGGGGAAAGATATGGCTACACCTTC

D: TRBD1
size: .
V: TRBV6-2/TRBV6-3
J: TRBJ1-1
CDR3: CASSSGGVGNTEAFF
DNA: TGTGCCAGCAGTTCAGGGGGAGTTGGGAACACTGAAGCTTTCTTT

D: .
size: .
V: TRBV29-1
J: TRBJ1-2
CDR3: CSAGTGGYGGKGYTF
DNA: TGCAGCGCCGGGACGGGAGGGTATGGTGGAAAAGGCTACACCTTC

D: TRBD1
size: .
V: TRBV10-3
J: TRBJ1-1
CDR3: CAIGIPGGEAFF
DNA: TGTGCCATCGGTATACCAGGGGGTGAAGCTTTCTTT

D: .
size: .
V: TRBV7-2
J: TRBJ2-4
CDR3: CASSSPLTGAKNIQYF
DNA: TGTGCCAGCAGCTCTCCTCTCACGGGAGCCAAAAACATTCAGTACTTC

D: .
size: .
V: TRBV7-9
J: TRBJ1-4
CDR3: CASSLQGTNEKLFF
DNA: TGTGCCAGCAGCCTACAGGGAACTAATGAAAAACTGTTTTTT

D: .
size: once
V: TRBV2
J: TRBJ2-1
CDR3: CASSQTGWVGNEQFF
DNA: TGTGCCAGCAGTCAGACAGGATGGGTGGGGAATGAGCAGTTCTTC

D: TRBD2
size: .
V: TRBV7-2
J: TRBJ2-7
CDR3: CASSQGGGSQDEQYF
DNA: TGTGCCAGCAGCCAAGGCGGCGGGAGTCAGGACGAGCAGTACTTC

D: .
size: .
V: TRBV30
J: TRBJ2-1
CDR3: CAWTGVTIYNEQFF
DNA: TGTGCCTGGACAGGGGTTACCATCTACAATGAGCAGTTCTTC

D: .
size: .
V: TRBV29-1
J: TRBJ2-3
CDR3: CSATGPGGTDTQYF
DNA: TGCAGCGCCACCGGGCCAGGGGGCACAGATACGCAGTATTTT

D: .
size: .
V: TRBV19
J: TRBJ1-5
CDR3: CASSILTVDNQPQHF
DNA: TGTGCCAGTAGTATACTGACAGTGGACAATCAGCCCCAGCATTTT

D: TRBD2
size: .
V: TRBV28
J: TRBJ2-1
CDR3: CASSPAGGFNEQFF
DNA: TGTGCCAGCAGCCCAGCGGGGGGGTTCAATGAGCAGTTCTTC

D: TRBD1
size: .
V: TRBV3-1/TRBV3-2
J: TRBJ2-2
CDR3: CASSQGTGTNTGELFF
DNA: TGTGCCAGCAGCCAAGGGACAGGGACGAACACCGGGGAGCTGTTTTTT

D: .
size: .
V: TRBV29-1
J: TRBJ1-1
CDR3: CSVERSAEAFF
DNA: TGCAGCGTTGAACGGTCTGCTGAAGCTTTCTTT

D: TRBD1
size: few
V: TRBV2
J: TRBJ1-2
CDR3: CASGTAYGYTF
DNA: TGTGCCAGCGGGACAGCCTATGGCTACACCTTC

D: .
size: .
V: TRBV5-8
J: TRBJ2-1
CDR3: CASRARGLSSYNEQFF
DNA: TGTGCCAGCAGGGCTAGGGGACTGAGCTCCTACAATGAGCAGTTCTTC

D: TRBD2
size: .
V: TRBV19
J: TRBJ2-3
CDR3: CATDGGRASDTQYF
DNA: TGTGCCACTGACGGCGGGAGGGCATCCGATACGCAGTATTTT

D: .
size: .
V: TRBV9
J: TRBJ1-2
CDR3: CASSVSRVDGYTF
DNA: TGTGCCAGCAGCGTAAGCAGGGTGGATGGCTACACCTTC

D: .
size: .
V: TRBV5-1
J: TRBJ2-6
CDR3: CASRKGDSSGANVLTF
DNA: TGCGCCAGCAGAAAAGGGGACTCGAGTGGGGCCAACGTCCTGACTTTC

D: TRBD1
size: .
V: TRBV6-5
J: TRBJ1-1
CDR3: CASSYRQGAGTEAFF
DNA: TGTGCCAGCAGTTACCGACAGGGAGCGGGCACTGAAGCTTTCTTT